This entry is about one TCR beta chain. Many counts were recorded for this clonotype. Its target antigen remains unknown. Nothing much larger sits one base from this clone, and base qualities are not available. V ends up 4 bases short and J 2 bases short, with an unmatched junction base count of 6. CDR1 is given as SGHRS and CDR2 as YFSETQ, both from the germline V gene. From the cysteine up to the phenylalanine, the CDR3 has a length of 15 residues. Only the CDR3 part of the read is kept: 45 bases, read in frame from the first base. PBMCs were isolated by Ficoll-Paque density gradient centrifugation. The data were obtained in a study of T-cell memory formation after mild COVID-19 (dated by TCRdb to the early 2020s). Regarding the research as a whole: TCR sequence clusters from the two donors were found to be largely donor specific. Two young, previously healthy adult volunteers, one female and one male, were included in the cohort. T-cell clones expanding and contracting after mild COVID-19 in two donors were tracked by longitudinal TCRalpha and TCRbeta repertoire sequencing. Findings and caveats that apply to the study as a whole: SARS-CoV-2 specificity was not confirmed for the second-wave clones peaking on day 37. The detection of some responding clones in pre-infection memory suggests that pre-existing cross-reactive memory T cells joined the SARS-CoV-2 response. Balanced CD4/CD8 phenotypes were observed for clones contracting from day 15 to 85, whereas a bias towards CD4+ was observed for a second wave of clones expanding from day 15 to 37. Contracting CD4+ clones were found mainly in CM and EM memory subsets, while CD8+ clones were enriched in EMRA. Only a couple of mild cases were covered by the study, and larger cohorts that include severe cases with pre-infection samples were considered necessary.

The sample was run on an Illumina NovaSeq 6000. TCRalpha and TCRbeta cDNA libraries were constructed by 5'RACE with constant-segment primers, with sample barcodes and unique molecular identifiers being introduced. Trizol reagent was used to extract RNA from every sample. Library amplification was performed in two PCR steps, and a second sample barcode and Illumina TruSeq adapters were introduced in the second step. The libraries were sequenced on an Illumina NovaSeq using 2 x 150 bp paired-end reads. Processing in the source paper ran as follows. Demultiplexing of reads and collapsing into UMI-guided consensus sequences were performed with migec v1.2.7. Using mixcr v2.1.11, UMI consensuses were aligned to TRA and TRB V and J templates and then assembled into clonotypes. A clonotype was counted as expanded or contracted only when both edgeR and NoisET called the clonotype significant, with the noise models trained on biological replicates. edgeR calls used a false discovery rate-adjusted p below 0.01 and a log2 fold-change threshold of 1. As an exploratory analysis of dynamics, PCA with hierarchical clustering was applied to max-normalized trajectories of the 1000 most abundant clonotypes. Separately sequenced CD4+ and CD8+ repertoires were used to assign a CD4 or CD8 phenotype to each responding clone. The public reads were quality trimmed at Q25 with fastp and then assembled into clones with MiXCR by TCRdb, keeping productive beta chains. For every CDR3 protein sequence, its rows merge into one entry that carries the most common genes and DNA. The V and J calls, along with clone size, are taken from TCRdb and not from the paper's own processing. The table for this sample lists 250,000 or so distinct CDR3 sequences; 15% to 20% of them were counted only once. Together, the top ten hold about 21% of the sample.

The source material was PBMCs or a T cell subset sorted from them (not recorded which). The sequence derives from a man aged 18 to 29 who had mild COVID-19 (a few samples of this study predate the infection). The sample titles of this study are shuffled in the database, so cell type and time point are left out; the donor was told from shared clones. This chain is built from TRBV5-1 and TRBJ2-1; TRBD2 agrees with 7 junctional bases. CDR3 loop: CASSPGLAAYNEQFF. The DNA sequence follows: TGCGCCAGCAGCCCTGGGCTAGCGGCCTACAATGAGCAGTTCTTC.